Sequencing of this TCR beta chain was carried out in a study of identical twins. Each CDR3 protein is one row after TCRdb ran MiXCR on the 5' RACE reads. Of about 530,000 distinct CDR3 sequences listed, around 22% are singletons. The V gene lost 2 bases and the J gene lost 6 bases, with 17 bases spanning the gap. Germline lookup yields CDR1 LGHDT and CDR2 YNNKEL (reference sequence). CDR3 length: 15 residues. The data were also submitted as part of a second study, on yellow fever vaccine responses in identical twins.

V and J are TRBV3-1 and TRBJ2-7, with D tentatively TRBD1 or TRBD2 (7 bases each). The sample comprised CD4+ T cells sorted from blood. The TCR comes from a woman between 18 and 30 years old in good health. CDR3 bases: TGTGCCAGCAGCCAAAGAGGGGGCTCTAGCGGCGAGCAGTACTTC. It codes for CASSQRGGSSGEQYF.